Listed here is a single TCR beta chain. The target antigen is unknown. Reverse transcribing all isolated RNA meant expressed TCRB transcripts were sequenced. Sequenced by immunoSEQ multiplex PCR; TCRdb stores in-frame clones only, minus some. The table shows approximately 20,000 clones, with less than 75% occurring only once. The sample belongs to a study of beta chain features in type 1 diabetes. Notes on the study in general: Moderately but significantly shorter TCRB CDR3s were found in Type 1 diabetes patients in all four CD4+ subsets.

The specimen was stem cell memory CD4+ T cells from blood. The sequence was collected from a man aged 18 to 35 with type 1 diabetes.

The chain's CDR3 is CASRELGIQETQYF. CDR3 in DNA: TGCGCCAGCAGGGAACTAGGGATACAAGAGACCCAGTACTTC. The chain carries TRBV5-1 and TRBJ2-5, with TRBD2 as a possible D gene (5 bases). This CDR3 is 14 amino acids long. The germline V and J ends were trimmed by 5 bases and 2 bases, with 13 bases remaining between them. Looked up from germline, CDR1 is SGHRS and CDR2 is YFSETQ. Looking up the rest from reference TRBV5-1 and TRBJ2-5 gives the full variable domain: KAGVTQTPRYLIKTRGQQVTLSCSPISGHRSVSWYQQTPGQGLQFLFEYFSETQRNKGNFPGRFSGRQFSNSRSEMNVSTLELGDSALYLCASRELGIQETQYFGPGTRLLVL.